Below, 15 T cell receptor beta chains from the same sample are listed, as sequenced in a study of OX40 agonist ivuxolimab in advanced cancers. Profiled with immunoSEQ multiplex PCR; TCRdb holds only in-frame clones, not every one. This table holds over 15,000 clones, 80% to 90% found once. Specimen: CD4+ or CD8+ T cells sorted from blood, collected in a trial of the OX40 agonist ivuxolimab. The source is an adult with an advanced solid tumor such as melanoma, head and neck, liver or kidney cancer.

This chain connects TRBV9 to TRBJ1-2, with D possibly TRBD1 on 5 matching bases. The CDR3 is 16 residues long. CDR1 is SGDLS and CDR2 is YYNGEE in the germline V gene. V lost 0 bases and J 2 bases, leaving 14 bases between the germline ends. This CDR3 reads CASSVAEQETNYGYTF. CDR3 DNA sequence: TGTGCCAGCAGCGTAGCAGAACAGGAGACGAACTATGGCTACACCTTC.

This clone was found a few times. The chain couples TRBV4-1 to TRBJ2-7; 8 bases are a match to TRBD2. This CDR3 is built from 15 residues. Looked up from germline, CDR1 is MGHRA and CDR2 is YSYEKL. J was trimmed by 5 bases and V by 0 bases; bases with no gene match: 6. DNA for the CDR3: TGCGCCAGCAGCCAAGACACGGGAGGGTGGGACGAGCAGTACTTC. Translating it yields CASSQDTGGWDEQYF.

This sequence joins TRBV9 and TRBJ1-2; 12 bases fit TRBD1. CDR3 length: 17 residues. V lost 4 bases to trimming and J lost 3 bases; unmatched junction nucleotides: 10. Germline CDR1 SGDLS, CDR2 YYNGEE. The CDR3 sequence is CASSQVSGTGGDYGYTF. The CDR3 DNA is TGTGCCAGCAGCCAAGTTTCCGGGACAGGGGGCGACTATGGCTACACCTTC.

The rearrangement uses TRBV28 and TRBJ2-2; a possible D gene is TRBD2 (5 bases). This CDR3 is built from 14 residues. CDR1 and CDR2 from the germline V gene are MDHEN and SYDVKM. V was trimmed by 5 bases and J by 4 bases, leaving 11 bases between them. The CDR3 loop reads CASSPREFTGELFF. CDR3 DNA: TGTGCCAGCAGTCCGAGGGAGTTCACCGGGGAGCTGTTTTTT.

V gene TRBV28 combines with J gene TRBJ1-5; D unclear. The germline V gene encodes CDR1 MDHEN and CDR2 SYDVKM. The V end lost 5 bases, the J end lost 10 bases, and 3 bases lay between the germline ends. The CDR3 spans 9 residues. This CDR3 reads CASSPPQHF. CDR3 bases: TGTGCCAGCAGTCCCCCCCAGCATTTT.

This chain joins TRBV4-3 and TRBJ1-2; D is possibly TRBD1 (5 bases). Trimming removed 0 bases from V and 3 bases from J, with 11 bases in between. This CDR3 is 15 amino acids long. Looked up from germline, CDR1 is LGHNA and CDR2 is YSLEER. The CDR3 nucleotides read TGCGCCAGCAGCCAAGAAACAGGCCTCTACTATGGCTACACCTTC. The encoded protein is CASSQETGLYYGYTF.

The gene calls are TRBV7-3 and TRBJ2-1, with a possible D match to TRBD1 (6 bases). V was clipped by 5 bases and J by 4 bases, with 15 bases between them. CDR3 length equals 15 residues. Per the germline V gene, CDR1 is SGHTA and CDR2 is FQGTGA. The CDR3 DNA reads TGTGCCAGCAGCCTAGGGGGAGCGGTATACAATGAGCAGTTCTTC. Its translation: CASSLGGAVYNEQFF. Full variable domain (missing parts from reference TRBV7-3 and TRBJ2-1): GAGVSQTPSNKVTEKGKYVELRCDPISGHTALYWYRQSLGQGPEFLIYFQGTGAADDSGLPNDRFFAVRPEGSVSTLKIQRTERGDSAVYLCASSLGGAVYNEQFFGPGTRLTVL.

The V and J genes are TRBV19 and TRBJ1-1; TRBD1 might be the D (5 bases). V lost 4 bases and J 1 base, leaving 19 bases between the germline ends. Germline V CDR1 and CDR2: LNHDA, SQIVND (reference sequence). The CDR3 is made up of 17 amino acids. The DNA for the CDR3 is TGTGCCAGTAGTACCCGGCGGGGGAAGGGCCGGAACACTGAAGCTTTCTTT. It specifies CASSTRRGKGRNTEAFF.

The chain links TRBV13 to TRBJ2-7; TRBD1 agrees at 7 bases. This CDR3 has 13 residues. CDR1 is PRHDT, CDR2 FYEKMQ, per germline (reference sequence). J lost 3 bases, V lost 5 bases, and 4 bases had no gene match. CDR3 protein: CASSHGQDYEQYF. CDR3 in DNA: TGTGCCAGCAGCCACGGACAGGACTACGAGCAGTACTTC. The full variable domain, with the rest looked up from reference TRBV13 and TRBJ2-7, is AAGVIQSPRHLIKEKRETATLKCYPIPRHDTVYWYQQGPGQDPQFLISFYEKMQSDKGSIPDRFSAQQFSDYHSELNMSSLELGDSALYFCASSHGQDYEQYFGPGTRLTVT.

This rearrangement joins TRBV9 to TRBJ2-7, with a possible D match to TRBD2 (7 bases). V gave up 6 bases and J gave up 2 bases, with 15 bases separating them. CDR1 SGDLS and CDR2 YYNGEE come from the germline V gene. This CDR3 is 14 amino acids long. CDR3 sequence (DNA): TGTGCCAGCACCCCGGGGGGCTTAACCTACGAGCAGTACTTC. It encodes CASTPGGLTYEQYF.

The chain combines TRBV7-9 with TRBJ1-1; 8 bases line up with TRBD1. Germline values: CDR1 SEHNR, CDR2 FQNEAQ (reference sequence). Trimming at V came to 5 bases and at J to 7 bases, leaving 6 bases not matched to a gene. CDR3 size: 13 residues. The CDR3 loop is CASSHRGDSEAFF. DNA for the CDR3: TGTGCCAGCAGCCACAGGGGGGATAGTGAAGCTTTCTTT.

CDR3 protein: CASSSGTSSGNTIYF. DNA for the CDR3: TGTGCCAGCAGTTCCGGGACGTCTTCTGGAAACACCATATATTTT. The V and J genes are TRBV13 and TRBJ1-3; D is perhaps TRBD1 (5 bases). Germline V gene data show CDR1 as PRHDT and CDR2 as FYEKMQ (reference sequence). The CDR3 is made up of 15 amino acids. Trimming took off 6 bases at V and 1 base at J, with 13 bases between the two ends.

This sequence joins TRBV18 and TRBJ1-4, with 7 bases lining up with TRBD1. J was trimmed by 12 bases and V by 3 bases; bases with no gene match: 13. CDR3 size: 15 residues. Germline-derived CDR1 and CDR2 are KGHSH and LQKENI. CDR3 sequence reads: CASSPTGERSPELFF. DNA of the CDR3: TGTGCCAGCTCACCCACAGGGGAGAGATCCCCCGAACTGTTTTTT.

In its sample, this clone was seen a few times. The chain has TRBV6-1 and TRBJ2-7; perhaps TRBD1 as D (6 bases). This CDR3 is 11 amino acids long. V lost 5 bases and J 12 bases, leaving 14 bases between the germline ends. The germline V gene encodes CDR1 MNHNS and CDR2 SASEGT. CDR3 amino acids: CASSLTGPMYF. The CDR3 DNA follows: TGTGCCAGCAGTCTTACAGGGCCTATGTACTTC.

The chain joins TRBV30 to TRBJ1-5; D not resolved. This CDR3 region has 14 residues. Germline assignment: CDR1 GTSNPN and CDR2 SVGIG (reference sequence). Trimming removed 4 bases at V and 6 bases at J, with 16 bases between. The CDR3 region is CAWTLSTTGQPQHF. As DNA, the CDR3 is TGTGCCTGGACCCTATCGACAACCGGTCAGCCCCAGCATTTT.